Each of the 8 T cell receptor beta chains below was sequenced from the same sample in a study of blood T cell repertoires in COVID-19. Using immunoSEQ multiplex PCR, the repertoire was profiled, and TCRdb retains in-frame clones only, with some absent. Of approximately 200,000 clones listed, roughly 80% are singletons. Sequencing input: PBMCs or T cells enriched from blood (not recorded which). The receptors originated from a woman in her thirties who had recovered from COVID-19.

V is TRBV6-6 and J is TRBJ2-2; TRBD2 aligns across 9 bases. This CDR3 is 17 amino acids long. The V gene's germline CDR1 is MNHNY and CDR2 SVGAGI (reference sequence). The ends lost 5 bases at V and 1 base at J; junction bases unmatched: 8. In DNA, the CDR3 is TGTGCCAGCAGTCCTTTTAGCGGGAGAGGGAACACCGGGGAGCTGTTTTTT. It yields the protein CASSPFSGRGNTGELFF.

This rearrangement joins TRBV18 to TRBJ2-4; 7 bases agree with TRBD2. Trimming at V came to 2 bases and at J to 1 base, leaving 2 bases not matched to a gene. The CDR3 contains 15 residues. Germline V gene lookup returns CDR1 KGHSH and CDR2 LQKENI. The CDR3 loop is CASSPGRDAKNIQYF. For the CDR3, the DNA is TGTGCCAGCTCACCAGGGAGGGACGCCAAAAACATTCAGTACTTC.

The J gene is TRBJ2-1, the V gene TRBV6-6; 9 bases align to TRBD2. Germline CDR1 MNHNY, CDR2 SVGAGI (reference sequence). V trimming: 8 bases; J trimming: 8 bases; junction bases outside the gene matches: 10. This CDR3 is built from 14 residues. The CDR3 coding sequence is TGTGCCAGCCGTCGACCTAGCGGGATCGATGAGCAGTTCTTC. Its translation: CASRRPSGIDEQFF.

This rearrangement joins TRBV7-8 to TRBJ2-7; maybe TRBD2 (5 bases). The CDR3 sequence is 15 residues long. Trimming removed 7 bases from V and 3 bases from J, with 19 bases in between. In germline, CDR1 is SGHVS, CDR2 FQNEAQ. Here the CDR3 reads CASTRWGSDRYEQYF. The CDR3 coding sequence is TGTGCCAGCACCCGTTGGGGTAGCGATCGCTACGAGCAGTACTTC.

This clone was counted between two and nine times. The rearrangement joins TRBV18 to TRBJ1-6; weak D call: TRBD1 (6 bases). The CDR3 contains 15 residues. Trimming shortened V by 6 bases and J by 0 bases, and 9 bases separated the two germline ends. CDR1 is KGHSH and CDR2 is LQKENI in the germline V gene. The chain's CDR3 is CASSLDSSYNSPLHF. The CDR3 DNA reads as TGTGCCAGCTCGCTGGACAGCTCCTATAATTCACCCCTCCACTTT.

This chain connects TRBV6-5 to TRBJ2-2; TRBD1 might be the D (5 bases). Germline CDR1 and CDR2: MNHEY and SVGAGI. The CDR3 covers 16 residues. The V and J ends lost 0 bases and 5 bases respectively, with 13 bases between them. The CDR3 is CASSYSYQGGTGELFF. The CDR3 DNA sequence: TGTGCCAGCAGTTACTCGTATCAGGGTGGGACCGGGGAGCTGTTTTTT.

This clone was seen a handful of times. This chain connects TRBV7-6 to TRBJ2-2, with no clear D. Trimming pared 6 bases from V and 5 bases from J, leaving 7 bases between. This CDR3 has 12 residues. Per the germline V gene, CDR1 is SGHVS and CDR2 is FNYEAQ. This chain's CDR3 is CASRRRTGELFF. CDR3 in DNA: TGTGCCAGCAGACGCCGGACCGGGGAGCTGTTTTTT.

The chain uses TRBV19 and TRBJ2-1, with D perhaps matching TRBD2 (6 bases). The germline V gene has CDR1 LNHDA and CDR2 SQIVND (reference sequence). This CDR3 contains 13 residues. V lost 9 bases and J 0 bases, leaving 9 bases between the germline ends. Here the CDR3 reads CASRTNSYNEQFF. As DNA, the CDR3 is TGTGCCAGCAGGACTAACTCCTACAATGAGCAGTTCTTC. The variable domain in full, completed from reference TRBV19 and TRBJ2-1, reads DGGITQSPKYLFRKEGQNVTLSCEQNLNHDAMYWYRQDPGQGLRLIYYSQIVNDFQKGDIAEGYSVSREKKESFPLTVTSAQKNPTAFYLCASRTNSYNEQFFGPGTRLTVL.